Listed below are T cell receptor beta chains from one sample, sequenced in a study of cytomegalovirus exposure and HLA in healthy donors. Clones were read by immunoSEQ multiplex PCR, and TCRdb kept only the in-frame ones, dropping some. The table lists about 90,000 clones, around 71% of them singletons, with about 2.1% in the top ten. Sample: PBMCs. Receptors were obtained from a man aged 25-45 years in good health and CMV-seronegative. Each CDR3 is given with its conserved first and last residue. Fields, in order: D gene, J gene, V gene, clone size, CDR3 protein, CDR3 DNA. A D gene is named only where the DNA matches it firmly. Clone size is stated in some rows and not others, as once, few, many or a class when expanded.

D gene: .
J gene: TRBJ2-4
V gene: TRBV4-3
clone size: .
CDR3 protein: CASSQDLAGWTNIQYF
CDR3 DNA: TGCGCCAGCAGCCAAGATCTGGCAGGGTGGACAAACATTCAGTACTTC

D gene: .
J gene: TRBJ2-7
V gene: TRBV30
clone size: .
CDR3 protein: CAWSLGAQYEQYF
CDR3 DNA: TGTGCCTGGAGTTTAGGGGCGCAGTACGAGCAGTACTTC

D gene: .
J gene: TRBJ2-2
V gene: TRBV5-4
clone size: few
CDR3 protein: CASSLDEGADTGELFF
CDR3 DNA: TGTGCCAGCAGCTTGGACGAGGGAGCAGACACCGGGGAGCTGTTTTTT

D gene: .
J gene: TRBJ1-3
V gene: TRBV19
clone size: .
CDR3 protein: CASSLDSTSGNTIYF
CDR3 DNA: TGTGCCAGTAGCCTGGACAGTACATCTGGAAACACCATATATTTT

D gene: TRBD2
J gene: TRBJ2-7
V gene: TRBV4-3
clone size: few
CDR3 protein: CASSQAYTSGTYEQYF
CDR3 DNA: TGCGCCAGCAGCCAAGCATATACTAGCGGAACCTACGAGCAGTACTTC

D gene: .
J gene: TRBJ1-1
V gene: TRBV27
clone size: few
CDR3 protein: CASRWGGMNTEAFF
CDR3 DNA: TGTGCCAGCAGGTGGGGGGGGATGAACACTGAAGCTTTCTTT

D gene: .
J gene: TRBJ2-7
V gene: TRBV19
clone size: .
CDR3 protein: CASSITGTNEQYF
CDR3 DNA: TGTGCCAGTAGTATTACAGGGACCAACGAGCAGTACTTC

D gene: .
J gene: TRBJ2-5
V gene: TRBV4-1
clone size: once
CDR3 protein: CASSPPGVRETQYF
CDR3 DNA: TGCGCCAGCAGCCCTCCCGGGGTAAGAGAGACCCAGTACTTC

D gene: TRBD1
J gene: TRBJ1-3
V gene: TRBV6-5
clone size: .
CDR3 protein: CASRYGQGTNTIYF
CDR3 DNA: TGTGCCAGCAGATACGGACAGGGAACGAACACCATATATTTT

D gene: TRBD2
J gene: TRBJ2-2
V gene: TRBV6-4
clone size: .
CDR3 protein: CASSGTSLTGTGELFF
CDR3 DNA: TGTGCCAGCAGTGGGACTAGTCTAACGGGCACCGGGGAGCTGTTTTTT

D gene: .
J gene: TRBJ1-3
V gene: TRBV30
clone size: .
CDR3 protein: CAWSVHSGNTIYF
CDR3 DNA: TGTGCCTGGAGTGTACACTCTGGAAACACCATATATTTT

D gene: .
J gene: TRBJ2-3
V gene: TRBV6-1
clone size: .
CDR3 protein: CASRDSPGADTQYF
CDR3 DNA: TGTGCCAGCCGGGACAGCCCGGGGGCAGATACGCAGTATTTT

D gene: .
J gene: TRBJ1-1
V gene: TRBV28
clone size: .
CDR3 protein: CASRAGEAFF
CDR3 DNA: TGTGCCAGCAGAGCGGGTGAAGCTTTCTTT

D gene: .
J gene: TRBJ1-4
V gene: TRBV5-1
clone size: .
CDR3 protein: CASSLVATTGEKLFF
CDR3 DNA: TGCGCCAGCAGCTTGGTTGCCACAACCGGGGAAAAACTGTTTTTT

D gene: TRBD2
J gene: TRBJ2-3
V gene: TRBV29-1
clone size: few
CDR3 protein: CSVLPIAGGEDTQYF
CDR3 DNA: TGCAGCGTCCTCCCTATAGCGGGAGGGGAAGATACGCAGTATTTT

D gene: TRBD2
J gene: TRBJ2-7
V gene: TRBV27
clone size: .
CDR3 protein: CASSLLGLAGDEQYF
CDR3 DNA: TGTGCCAGCAGTTTATTAGGACTAGCGGGAGACGAGCAGTACTTC

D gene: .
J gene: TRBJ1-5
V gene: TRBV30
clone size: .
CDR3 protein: CAWSVAALSNQPQHF
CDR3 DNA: TGTGCCTGGAGTGTAGCAGCGCTTAGCAATCAGCCCCAGCATTTT

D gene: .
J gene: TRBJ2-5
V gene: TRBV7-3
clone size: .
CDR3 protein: CASSLIGEAETQYF
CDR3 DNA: TGTGCCAGCAGCTTAATCGGAGAAGCGGAGACCCAGTACTTC

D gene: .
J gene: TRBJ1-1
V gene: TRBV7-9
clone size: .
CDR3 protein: CASSFSGWQEAFF
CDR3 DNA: TGTGCCAGCAGCTTCAGCGGTTGGCAGGAAGCTTTCTTT

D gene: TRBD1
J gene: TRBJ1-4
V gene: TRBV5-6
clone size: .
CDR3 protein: CASSLGQGNEKLFF
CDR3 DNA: TGTGCCAGCAGCTTGGGACAGGGAAATGAAAAACTGTTTTTT

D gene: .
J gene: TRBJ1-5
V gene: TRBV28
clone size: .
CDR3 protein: CASKFRDRGGQPQHF
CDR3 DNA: TGTGCCAGCAAATTCCGGGACCGGGGAGGGCAGCCCCAGCATTTT

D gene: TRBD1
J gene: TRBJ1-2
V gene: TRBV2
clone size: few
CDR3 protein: CASTDQGARGYTF
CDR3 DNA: TGTGCCAGCACAGATCAGGGGGCGCGGGGCTACACCTTC

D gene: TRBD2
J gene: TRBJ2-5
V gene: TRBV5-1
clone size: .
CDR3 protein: CASSRGEETQYF
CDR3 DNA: TGCGCCAGCAGCCGGGGGGAAGAGACCCAGTACTTC